The rows below give T cell receptor beta chains drawn from one sample of a study of T cell changes during pregnancy in multiple sclerosis. TCRdb's copy holds only in-frame clones and misses some; the assay was immunoSEQ multiplex PCR. This sample has about 56,000 clones, with 75% to 95% found just once. The specimen was peripheral blood, collected in the first trimester of pregnancy. These receptors came from a female donor in good health, enrolled as a control in a pregnancy study. The CDR3 runs from the conserved cysteine through the conserved F or W. The order of the fields is J gene, D gene, clone size, V gene, CDR3 DNA, CDR3 protein. The D gene is left open where the match is weak. The size field is filled for only some rows; it gives once, few, many or a size class.

TRBJ2-7	TRBD1	-	TRBV5-1	TGCGCCAGCAGCTTCCTAGACAGGGCGGGCGAGCAGTACTTC	CASSFLDRAGEQYF
TRBJ1-3	-	-	TRBV5-6	TGTGCCAGCAGCTTGGAACAGAACTCTGGAAACACCATATATTTT	CASSLEQNSGNTIYF
TRBJ1-2	-	-	TRBV5-5	TGTGCCAGCAGCGAGACAGTAGCTAACTATGGCTACACCTTC	CASSETVANYGYTF
TRBJ2-7	-	once	TRBV7-2	TGTGCCAGCAGCGTCGACTTCTCCTACGAGCAGTACTTC	CASSVDFSYEQYF
TRBJ2-7	TRBD1	-	TRBV5-1	TGCGCCAGCAGCCCAGGGACAGCAGGCTACGAGCAGTACTTC	CASSPGTAGYEQYF
TRBJ2-7	-	-	TRBV6-6	TGTGCCAGCAGTTACTCGCGGGTACCTAACGAGCAGTACTTC	CASSYSRVPNEQYF
TRBJ1-2	TRBD1	-	TRBV18	TGTGCCAGCTCACCCGGGACAGCCGAGTCGGGCTACACCTTC	CASSPGTAESGYTF
TRBJ1-5	TRBD1	-	TRBV28	TGTGCCAGCAGCCGCCGGGACAGCTATCAGCCCCAGCATTTT	CASSRRDSYQPQHF
TRBJ1-1	-	-	TRBV6-5	TGTGCCAGCACCCCAGGGAGGGGGGTATTCACTGAAGCTTTCTTT	CASTPGRGVFTEAFF
TRBJ2-1	-	-	TRBV15	TGTGCCACCAGCGGGGCAACGGTGAGAAGCTCCTACAATGAGCAGTTCTTC	CATSGATVRSSYNEQFF
TRBJ2-7	TRBD1	-	TRBV5-8	TGTGCCAGCAGCTTGGGACAGGGGATGGGGAACGAGCAGTACTTC	CASSLGQGMGNEQYF
TRBJ2-1	TRBD2	-	TRBV9	TGTGCCAGCAGCACCAGACTAGCGGGACGCTACAATGAGCAGTTCTTC	CASSTRLAGRYNEQFF
TRBJ2-5	TRBD2	-	TRBV5-1	TGCGCCAGCCGGGGGGGTGGAGAGACCCAGTACTTC	CASRGGGETQYF
TRBJ1-2	TRBD1	-	TRBV7-3	TGTGCCAGCAGCTTGGACAGGGAAGCGCCGGGCTACACCTTC	CASSLDREAPGYTF
TRBJ2-1	-	-	TRBV7-8	TGTGCCAGCAACTTCGGTGGGTCCGGGGGCTACAATGAGCAGTTCTTC	CASNFGGSGGYNEQFF
TRBJ2-1	TRBD1	-	TRBV9	TGTGCCAGCAGCGTAGCAGGGGGTATTACCAACAATGAGCAGTTCTTC	CASSVAGGITNNEQFF
TRBJ2-2	TRBD1	-	TRBV6-5	TGTGCCAGCAGCCGGACAGGGGGACCCGGGGAGCTGTTTTTT	CASSRTGGPGELFF
TRBJ2-7	-	-	TRBV2	TGTGCCAGCAGTCCCGCAGGTTACGAGCAGTACTTC	CASSPAGYEQYF
TRBJ2-3	-	-	TRBV19	TGTGCCTCCGAGTGGGGGGTAAGCGGGCGCACAGATACGCAGTATTTT	CASEWGVSGRTDTQYF
TRBJ1-2	-	few	TRBV30	TGTGCCTGGAGTGTACGGGGTTCTCTCGGCTACACCTTC	CAWSVRGSLGYTF
TRBJ1-2	TRBD1	-	TRBV5-5	TGTGCCAGCAGCTTCCGAATCCCAGGGGGCGACTATGGCTACACCTTC	CASSFRIPGGDYGYTF
TRBJ1-1	TRBD1	-	TRBV30	TGTGCCTGGGGGGACAGGGCCTCTAGGGAAGCTTTCTTT	CAWGDRASREAFF
TRBJ1-1	TRBD1	few	TRBV27	TGTGCCAGCAGTCGGACAGGCCCGAACACTGAAGCTTTCTTT	CASSRTGPNTEAFF
TRBJ2-5	TRBD1	-	TRBV2	TGTGCCAGCAGTTCGGACAGGGGGGGCCAAGAGACCCAGTACTTC	CASSSDRGGQETQYF
TRBJ1-5	-	-	TRBV15	TGTGCCACCAGCAGCCAAGCGGTGGAGGGACTGGGTCAGCCCCAGCATTTT	CATSSQAVEGLGQPQHF
TRBJ1-1	TRBD1	few	TRBV29-1	TGCAGCGGTAGACAGGGGAACACTGAAGCTTTCTTT	CSGRQGNTEAFF
TRBJ2-1	-	-	TRBV7-2	TGTGCCAGCAGCTTCCCCAGCTACAATGAGCAGTTCTTC	CASSFPSYNEQFF
TRBJ2-1	TRBD1	-	TRBV4-1	TGCGCCAGCAGCCAAGAAAGCGGGACAGGGTTTTACAATGAGCAGTTCTTC	CASSQESGTGFYNEQFF
TRBJ1-3	-	-	TRBV2	TGTGCCAGCAGTGAACGACAGTACCGCTCTGGAAACACCATATATTTT	CASSERQYRSGNTIYF
TRBJ1-4	TRBD1	-	TRBV7-9	TGTGCCAGCAGCTTCCGCCGCTCACAGGGGGATCGGGCTAATGAAAAACTGTTTTTT	CASSFRRSQGDRANEKLFF
TRBJ2-7	-	-	TRBV25-1	TGTGCCAGCAGTGTTACAGGGATCCTCTACGAGCAGTACTTC	CASSVTGILYEQYF
TRBJ1-2	TRBD1	-	TRBV7-9	TGTGCCAGCAGCTTTGGGCAGGGGGCAGAAGGCTACACCTTC	CASSFGQGAEGYTF